This T cell receptor beta chain came from a study of CD8+CD57+ T cells in acquired aplastic anemia. Trimming took off 5 bases at V and 6 bases at J, with 8 bases between the two ends. Germline CDR1 and CDR2: SGHTA and FQGNSA. The CDR3 covers 11 residues. Points from the study as a whole: The CD8+ Simpson's diversity of patients and controls was not significantly different.

TCR beta VDJ combinations and CDR3 sequences were profiled from genomic DNA. TCRdb called the reads again in MiXCR, with one record for every CDR3 protein. The sample comprises 160,000 or so distinct CDR3 sequences, about 48% of which are singletons, and under 35% rests with the top ten. On this clonotype itself: Antigen specificity is unknown.

Before being chosen for sequencing, patients had shown CD8+CD57+ cell expansion by flow cytometry. Among the patients, none had received any therapy at the time of blood sampling. Sequences were obtained from sorted CD4+, CD8+, or CD8+CD57+ T cells (not recorded which) from PBMCs. The TCR was taken from a human donor with aplastic anemia. This rearrangement joins TRBV7-2 to TRBJ2-7; D is unclear. The CDR3 nucleotides read TGTGCCAGCAGCGGAGTGTCCGAGCAGTACTTC. Encoded protein: CASSGVSEQYF.